Listed below are T cell receptor beta chains from one sample, sequenced in a study of OX40 agonist ivuxolimab in advanced cancers. The method was immunoSEQ multiplex PCR; TCRdb's version includes in-frame clones alone and lacks a portion of them. The profile shows about 66,000 clones, about 90% of them singletons. Sequencing used CD4+ or CD8+ T cells sorted from blood, obtained in a trial of the OX40 agonist ivuxolimab. The source is an adult with an advanced solid tumor such as melanoma, head and neck, liver or kidney cancer. CDR3s include the opening cysteine and the closing phenylalanine or tryptophan. D genes are given only for firm matches. Not all rows give a size; the values are once, few, many and, for expanded clones, a class.

-,TRBV25-1,TRBJ2-1,TRBD2,CASRGGLAGNEQFF,TGTGCCAGCAGGGGAGGCCTAGCGGGAAATGAGCAGTTCTTC
few,TRBV28,TRBJ1-6,TRBD1,CASRGDRGVSDSPLHF,TGTGCCAGCAGGGGGGACAGGGGAGTGTCGGATTCACCCCTCCACTTT
-,TRBV6-1,TRBJ1-2,-,CASSEQIYGYTF,TGTGCCAGCAGTGAGCAGATATATGGCTACACCTTC
-,TRBV4-3,TRBJ2-7,TRBD1,CASSLDRGRSYEQYF,TGCGCCAGCAGCCTTGACAGGGGACGCTCCTACGAGCAGTACTTC
-,TRBV5-4,TRBJ1-6,-,CASGLRTASYNSPLHF,TGTGCCAGCGGCCTCCGGACGGCCTCCTATAATTCACCCCTCCACTTT
-,TRBV6-5,TRBJ2-1,TRBD2,CASRPKAGSYNEQFF,TGTGCCAGCAGGCCTAAAGCGGGATCCTACAATGAGCAGTTCTTC
-,TRBV14,TRBJ1-4,-,CASSQDVQKEKLFF,TGTGCCAGCAGCCAAGATGTACAGAAGGAAAAACTGTTTTTT
-,TRBV28,TRBJ1-2,TRBD1,CASSSYNRGSNYGYTF,TGTGCCAGCAGTTCCTATAACAGGGGGTCCAACTATGGCTACACCTTC
-,TRBV11-2,TRBJ2-7,-,CASRAAGALPGEQYF,TGTGCCAGCAGGGCCGCAGGGGCCCTCCCGGGGGAGCAGTACTTC
-,TRBV6-1,TRBJ2-5,-,CASSSHSGWETQYF,TGTGCCAGCAGTTCCCACTCGGGTTGGGAGACCCAGTACTTC
-,TRBV19,TRBJ2-5,TRBD2,CASSITSGRPQETQYF,TGTGCCAGTAGTATAACTAGCGGGAGGCCCCAAGAGACCCAGTACTTC
-,TRBV10-3,TRBJ2-3,TRBD1,CAIRPGTGSTDTQYF,TGTGCCATCAGACCCGGGACAGGAAGCACAGATACGCAGTATTTT
-,TRBV6-1,TRBJ2-4,-,CASSARGNIQYF,TGTGCCAGCAGTGCCCGGGGAAACATTCAGTACTTC
-,TRBV7-6,TRBJ2-5,TRBD2,CASSLTSGPQETQYF,TGTGCCAGCAGCTTAACTAGCGGGCCCCAAGAGACCCAGTACTTC
-,TRBV5-5,TRBJ2-7,-,CASSLTGSYEQYF,TGTGCCAGCAGCTTGACAGGCTCCTACGAGCAGTACTTC
-,TRBV7-2,TRBJ2-1,-,CASSLESGDEQFF,TGTGCCAGCAGCTTAGAATCCGGGGATGAGCAGTTCTTC
-,TRBV18,TRBJ1-4,TRBD1,CASSQTGTVEEKLFF,TGTGCCAGCTCTCAAACCGGGACAGTGGAGGAAAAACTGTTTTTT
-,TRBV6-6,TRBJ1-2,-,CASSQTDGVYGYIF,TGTGCCAGCAGTCAGACCGACGGAGTCTATGGCTACATCTTC
-,TRBV6-1,TRBJ2-5,-,CASRERTETQYF,TGTGCCAGCAGGGAGCGCACAGAGACCCAGTACTTC
-,TRBV28,TRBJ1-2,-,CASSYWYGYTF,TGTGCCAGCAGTTATTGGTACGGCTACACCTTC
-,TRBV29-1,TRBJ2-7,-,CSVDRVGGQGGRYEQYF,TGCAGCGTCGACAGAGTTGGGGGGCAGGGGGGTAGGTACGAGCAGTACTTC
-,TRBV7-9,TRBJ2-3,-,CASSPSTASTDTQYF,TGTGCCAGCAGCCCCTCGACAGCTAGCACAGATACGCAGTATTTT
-,TRBV18,TRBJ2-7,-,CASSPRRDNYEQYF,TGTGCCAGCTCACCACGGCGGGACAACTACGAGCAGTACTTC
-,TRBV5-1,TRBJ1-4,-,CASMRDRNEKLFF,TGCGCCAGCATGAGAGATCGGAATGAAAAACTGTTTTTT
-,TRBV7-2,TRBJ2-1,TRBD1,CASSFGQGVYNEQFF,TGTGCCAGCAGCTTCGGGCAGGGGGTTTACAATGAGCAGTTCTTC
-,TRBV25-1,TRBJ2-3,-,CASSEPSLRRTDTQYF,TGTGCCAGCAGTGAACCCTCGTTGCGGCGCACAGATACGCAGTATTTT
-,TRBV27,TRBJ2-3,TRBD2,CASKKSGRATDTQYF,TGTGCCAGCAAAAAGAGCGGGAGGGCCACAGATACGCAGTATTTT
-,TRBV28,TRBJ1-6,TRBD1,CASRQGTTHNSPLHF,TGTGCCAGCAGACAGGGGACAACGCATAATTCACCCCTCCACTTT
-,TRBV2,TRBJ1-2,-,CASRRQTGAYGYTF,TGTGCCAGCAGGAGACAGACCGGGGCCTATGGCTACACCTTC
-,TRBV5-4,TRBJ2-2,-,CASSLVASAPGELFF,TGTGCCAGCAGCTTAGTGGCGAGCGCCCCCGGGGAGCTGTTTTTT
-,TRBV9,TRBJ2-7,TRBD2,CASSATSAPYEQYF,TGTGCCAGCAGTGCGACTAGCGCACCCTACGAGCAGTACTTC
-,TRBV5-1,TRBJ2-3,TRBD1,CASSSWTGRTDTQYF,TGCGCCAGCAGCTCCTGGACAGGGCGGACAGATACGCAGTATTTT
-,TRBV6-1,TRBJ1-2,-,CASSDGGEGYTF,TGTGCCAGCAGTGATGGGGGGGAAGGCTACACCTTC
-,TRBV7-3,TRBJ2-5,TRBD2,CASSLGTSGSETQYF,TGTGCCAGCAGCTTAGGGACTAGCGGGAGTGAGACCCAGTACTTC
-,TRBV28,TRBJ1-5,-,CASSNQPQHF,TGTGCCAGCAGCAATCAGCCCCAGCATTTT
once,TRBV7-2,TRBJ2-5,-,CASSPVGSKETQYF,TGTGCCAGCAGCCCCGTGGGCAGCAAAGAGACCCAGTACTTC
once,TRBV15,TRBJ2-1,-,CATRRTSTYNEQFF,TGTGCCACCAGAAGGACCTCCACCTACAATGAGCAGTTCTTC
-,TRBV11-3,TRBJ2-5,-,CASSLRLGGETQYF,TGTGCCAGCAGCTTGCGGTTGGGTGGGGAGACCCAGTACTTC
once,TRBV5-6,TRBJ1-3,-,CASSLIGRSSGNTIYF,TGTGCCAGCAGCTTGATTGGCCGTAGCTCTGGAAACACCATATATTTT
-,TRBV5-1,TRBJ2-1,TRBD1,CASSSQVTGNNEQFF,TGCGCCAGCAGCTCCCAGGTGACAGGGAACAATGAGCAGTTCTTC
-,TRBV5-1,TRBJ1-4,-,CASSAQGKNEKLFF,TGCGCCAGCAGTGCGCAGGGGAAGAATGAAAAACTGTTTTTT
once,TRBV6-1,TRBJ2-2,-,CASTGDSDTGELFF,TGTGCCAGCACCGGGGACTCGGACACCGGGGAGCTGTTTTTT
-,TRBV5-1,TRBJ2-7,TRBD2,CASSFVTSGELEQYF,TGCGCCAGCAGCTTTGTGACTAGCGGGGAGTTGGAGCAGTACTTC
-,TRBV4-3,TRBJ1-4,-,CASSQGLAGANEKLFF,TGCGCCAGCAGCCAAGGGCTAGCGGGGGCTAATGAAAAACTGTTTTTT
few,TRBV11-2,TRBJ2-5,TRBD2,CASSLQTSGRIETQYF,TGTGCCAGCAGTCTACAGACTAGCGGGAGGATAGAGACCCAGTACTTC
once,TRBV4-3,TRBJ1-2,-,CASSQRGGQGYTF,TGCGCCAGCAGCCAACGCGGAGGGCAGGGCTACACCTTC
-,TRBV11-2,TRBJ2-3,-,CASSFRRGDTQYF,TGTGCCAGCAGCTTTAGAAGGGGGGATACGCAGTATTTT
-,TRBV6-5,TRBJ2-7,TRBD1,CASTRDRGGLYEQYF,TGTGCCAGCACCCGGGACAGGGGAGGCCTCTACGAGCAGTACTTC
-,TRBV27,TRBJ1-6,-,CASRDPGQDNSPLHF,TGTGCCAGCAGGGATCCGGGACAAGATAATTCACCCCTCCACTTT